Here is one T cell receptor beta chain with its context. Its antigen is unidentified. The sample is drawn from a study of blood T cells in healthy people across ages. Study in general: The template switching approach captured approximately one barcoded beta molecule for every two T cells.

Alongside a J-beta primer mix, a sample-barcoded 5' primer served in a second PCR lasting roughly 6 to 11 cycles. Each of the samples gave a minimum of 3 million paired-end reads that contained CDR3. TCRdb reprocessed the 5' RACE reads with MiXCR, giving one entry per CDR3 protein. The table lists about 680,000 distinct CDR3 sequences, around half of them singletons. General study findings and limits: It was held that the diversity estimates obtained from one million T cells were underestimates. TCR beta diversity per million T cells fell roughly linearly with age.

The TCR originated in a woman aged 55 to 70 in good health. The sequenced sample was blood.

CDR3 sequence: CASSLGVYSPLHF. CDR3 coding DNA: TGTGCCAGCAGCTTAGGAGTTTATTCACCCCTCCACTTT. V is TRBV7-2 and J is TRBJ1-6; D is uncertain. CDR1 is SGHTA, CDR2 FQGNSA, per germline. The V end was cut by 1 base, the J end by 8 bases, with 6 bases between. CDR3 length: 13 amino acids.